A single TCR beta chain is shown here with its context. The record originates from a study of control samples from healthy donors and cancer patients. Clones were read by immunoSEQ multiplex PCR, and TCRdb kept only the in-frame ones, dropping some. The profile shows under 100,000 clones, less than 90% of them singletons. Losses at the gene ends were 4 bases for V and 3 bases for J; bases not matched to a gene: 10. This CDR3 region has 19 residues. Germline CDR1 is SGDLS and CDR2 is YYNGEE. Input material: PBMCs. The TCR was taken from a woman in her forties or fifties with colorectal cancer. The gene calls are TRBV9 and TRBJ2-2, with 15 positions matching TRBD2. CDR3 nucleotide sequence: TGTGCCAGCAGCAAATCCGGGACTAGCGGGGGGCCTCACACCGGGGAGCTGTTTTTT. This translates into CASSKSGTSGGPHTGELFF.